The 16 T cell receptor beta chains in this list originate from one sample, sequenced in a study of CD8+ T cells in alopecia areata. Sequencing used cDNA as its template, made by extracting RNA and reverse transcribing it. Sequencing used immunoSEQ multiplex PCR; TCRdb keeps in-frame clones, though not all of them. This sample yields 150,000 or so clones, of which over 45% are seen a single time; less than 8% belongs to the top ten. Source material: CD4+ T cells sorted from blood. The receptors originated from a human donor with alopecia areata.

This clone was counted a few times. The chain has TRBV5-1 and TRBJ1-1; D is unclear. The V gene lost 0 bases and the J gene lost 0 bases, with 15 bases spanning the gap. From germline, CDR1 is SGHRS and CDR2 YFSETQ. The CDR3 sequence is 17 residues long. This CDR3 reads CASSLVGRTKMNTEAFF. CDR3 DNA sequence: TGCGCCAGCAGCTTGGTAGGCAGAACGAAGATGAACACTGAAGCTTTCTTT.

This chain links TRBV29-1 with TRBJ2-1, with D perhaps matching TRBD1 or TRBD2 (5 bases each). Germline V gene sequence: CDR1 SQVTM, CDR2 ANQGSEA. The CDR3 extends over 15 amino acids. Trimming took off 3 bases at V and 10 bases at J, with 22 bases between the two ends. As DNA, the CDR3 is TGCAGCGTTGACCGGGACGGAACGTGGTCTGGGGAGCAGTTCTTC. As protein: CSVDRDGTWSGEQFF.

The chain links TRBV29-1 to TRBJ2-7, with D uncertain. Germline CDR1 is SQVTM and CDR2 is ANQGSEA. The CDR3 extends over 13 amino acids. V shed 6 bases and J shed 7 bases, with 19 bases lying between them. CDR3 in amino acids: CSVDSAVGSEQYF. As DNA, the CDR3 is TGCAGCGTCGATTCGGCAGTCGGCTCGGAGCAGTACTTC.

The rearrangement joins TRBV20-1 to TRBJ2-1; no firm D call. With 1 base removed from V and 12 bases from J, the gap between germline ends came to 10 bases. CDR3 length: 11 amino acids. The germline gives CDR1 DFQATT, CDR2 SNEGSKA (reference sequence). CDR3 DNA: TGCAGTGCTAGAGGAACGGGTTGGCAGTTCTTC. It codes for CSARGTGWQFF.

Comment on this clone: At one of its ends the junction is not consistent with the germline gene, which may arise from a read error. The gene calls are TRBV28 and TRBJ1-5; 7 bases fit TRBD1. The germline V gene encodes CDR1 MDHEN and CDR2 SYDVKM. The CDR3 loop spans 12 amino acids. The CDR3 coding sequence is TGCGCCAGCTTGACAGGGTCCGGGCCCCAGCATTTT. Translating it yields CASLTGSGPQHF.

This clone was picked up a small number of times. The chain links TRBV29-1 to TRBJ1-2; D is undetermined. Trimming pared 0 bases from V and 6 bases from J, leaving 14 bases between. The germline V gene has CDR1 SQVTM and CDR2 ANQGSEA. CDR3 length equals 14 residues. CDR3 nucleotides: TGCAGCGTTGAAGATCTTAAGTTTTGGGATGGCTACACCTTC. Encoded protein: CSVEDLKFWDGYTF.

This clone was seen more than once but under ten times. The CDR3 region has the DNA TGTGCCAGCTCACCTGACGAGCAGGCCTACGAGCAGTACTTC. Translated: CASSPDEQAYEQYF. V is TRBV18 and J is TRBJ2-7, with no clear D. V lost 3 bases to trimming and J lost 2 bases, with 11 bases between them. Germline V CDR1 and CDR2: KGHSH, LQKENI. The CDR3 covers 14 residues.

This clone was picked up a small number of times. The CDR3 sequence: CSVLNPSLGNTIYF. The DNA of the CDR3 is TGCAGCGTTCTTAATCCGTCGCTTGGAAACACCATATATTTT. V gene TRBV29-1 combines with J gene TRBJ1-3; no reliable D call. Germline CDR1 SQVTM, CDR2 ANQGSEA. This CDR3 comprises 14 residues. The V and J ends lost 5 bases and 3 bases respectively, with 14 bases between them.

The gene calls are TRBV5-1 and TRBJ1-5; D gene uncertain. Trimming left V 2 bases short and J 7 bases short, with 13 bases between. There are 14 residues in the CDR3. Per the germline V gene, CDR1 is SGHRS and CDR2 is YFSETQ. The DNA of the CDR3 is TGCGCCAGCAGCTTCTTGGCCGGAGGACAGCCCCAGCATTTT. This gives the protein CASSFLAGGQPQHF. The full variable domain, with the rest looked up from reference TRBV5-1 and TRBJ1-5, is KAGVTQTPRYLIKTRGQQVTLSCSPISGHRSVSWYQQTPGQGLQFLFEYFSETQRNKGNFPGRFSGRQFSNSRSEMNVSTLELGDSALYLCASSFLAGGQPQHFGDGTRLSIL.

The J gene is TRBJ2-7, the V gene TRBV5-1, with unresolved D. Trimming shortened V by 4 bases and J by 3 bases, and 8 bases separated the two germline ends. Germline values: CDR1 SGHRS, CDR2 YFSETQ. The CDR3 totals 12 residues. The CDR3 nucleotides read TGCGCCAGCAGCCATAAAGGCTACGAGCAGTACTTC. As protein: CASSHKGYEQYF.

This clone occurred a few times. Other DNA sequences in this sample translate to the same CDR3. V gene TRBV14 combines with J gene TRBJ1-2; D is undetermined. The germline V and J ends were trimmed by 0 bases and 5 bases, with 7 bases remaining between them. Germline V CDR1 and CDR2: SGHDN, FVKESK. The CDR3 consists of 13 residues. Here the CDR3 DNA reads TGTGCCAGCAGCCAAGATTACAGTTATGGCTACACCTTC. Its protein is CASSQDYSYGYTF.

The J gene is TRBJ1-2, the V gene TRBV28; no definite D call. Germline V CDR1 and CDR2: MDHEN, SYDVKM. Trimming pared 8 bases from V and 4 bases from J, leaving 11 bases between. The CDR3 loop spans 12 amino acids. The CDR3, as DNA: TGTGCCAGCCTACGGGCCCCCTATGGCTACACCTTC. Amino acid sequence: CASLRAPYGYTF.

This clone was seen more than once but under ten times. The chain is built from TRBV5-6 and TRBJ2-3; TRBD1 matches at 8 bases. V shed 5 bases, J shed 0 bases, and the junction held 11 bases outside the gene matches. This CDR3 is 17 amino acids long. Looked up from germline, CDR1 is SGHDT and CDR2 is YYEEEE. The CDR3 DNA reads TGTGCCAGCAGTTACTTTACCGGGACAGGAAGCACAGATACGCAGTATTTT. It yields the protein CASSYFTGTGSTDTQYF.

This clone was recorded once. The chain joins TRBV5-1 to TRBJ2-3; no clear D. V dropped 3 bases and J dropped 3 bases, with 2 bases sitting between them. This CDR3 contains 11 residues. Germline assignment: CDR1 SGHRS and CDR2 YFSETQ. The CDR3 reads CASSWTDTQYF. The CDR3 region has the DNA TGCGCCAGCAGCTGGACAGATACGCAGTATTTT.

The chain has TRBV6-5 and TRBJ2-3; the match to TRBD2 covers 11 bases. The CDR3 has 16 residues. The ends lost 4 bases at V and 4 bases at J; junction bases unmatched: 7. CDR1 is MNHEY, CDR2 SVGAGI, per germline. The CDR3 DNA reads as TGTGCCAGCAGTTCCTTAGCGGGAGGGGATGCAGATACGCAGTATTTT. Protein sequence: CASSSLAGGDADTQYF.

The chain employs TRBV5-1 and TRBJ2-5; D could derive from TRBD1 or TRBD2 (7 bases each). CDR1 SGHRS and CDR2 YFSETQ come from the germline V gene. Trimming left V 3 bases short and J 5 bases short, with 17 bases between. The CDR3 is 15 residues long. The CDR3 DNA follows: TGCGCCAGCAGCTCGTTAAACAGGGGAGGGGAGACCCAGTACTTC. This codes for CASSSLNRGGETQYF.